The rows below give T cell receptor beta chains drawn from one sample of a study of control samples from healthy donors and cancer patients. Produced via immunoSEQ multiplex PCR; TCRdb's table is partial and in-frame only. The sample has some 51,000 clones, approximately 91% seen once; the top ten hold about 3.8%. The sequenced sample consisted of blood. The source is a man aged 45-60 years in good health. Both conserved end residues are part of each CDR3. Fields, in order: V gene, J gene, clone size, D gene, CDR3 DNA, CDR3 protein. A D gene is named only where the DNA matches it firmly. Where a row states a size, it is once, few, many or the class of an expanded clone; other rows omit it.

TRBV19	TRBJ2-1	.	.	TGTGCCAGCTCCGCGGGAAATCGAGCCCCGAGCCAAACCTACAATGAGCAGTTCTTC	CASSAGNRAPSQTYNEQFF
TRBV5-1	TRBJ1-1	.	TRBD1	TGCGCCAGCAGCCTATGGGACAGGGGGAACACTGAAGCTTTCTTT	CASSLWDRGNTEAFF
TRBV28	TRBJ1-5	.	TRBD1	TGTGCCAGCAGTCTAGCAGGGGGCGGCCAGCCCCAGCATTTT	CASSLAGGGQPQHF
TRBV7-8	TRBJ2-7	.	TRBD2	TGTGCCAGCAGCTGGCGACTAGCGGGAATATGGGAGCAGTACTTC	CASSWRLAGIWEQYF
TRBV4-1	TRBJ2-3	.	.	TGCGCCAGCAGCCAAGATCGCGCGAGCACAGATACGCAGTATTTT	CASSQDRASTDTQYF
TRBV10-3	TRBJ2-7	once	.	TGTGCCATCTCCACGGGAGTCGAGTACGAGCAGTACTTC	CAISTGVEYEQYF
TRBV19	TRBJ1-4	once	.	TGTGCCAGTAGTTCGAGGACCTCCGCGGCGGGTGAAAAACTGTTTTTT	CASSSRTSAAGEKLFF
TRBV6-1	TRBJ1-3	.	.	TGTGCCAGCAGTGGGCGAGGGGCCCTCTCTGGAAACACCATATATTTT	CASSGRGALSGNTIYF
TRBV27	TRBJ2-1	.	TRBD2	TGTGCCAGCAGTTTTATCCGAGCGGGAGGCACCTACAATGAGCAGTTCTTC	CASSFIRAGGTYNEQFF
TRBV29-1	TRBJ2-3	.	.	TGCAGCGTTTTCAGGGAAGTCACAGATACGCAGTATTTT	CSVFREVTDTQYF
TRBV3-1/TRBV3-2	TRBJ2-5	.	.	TGTGCCAGCAGCCAAGGAGCGGCTGTAGGAGAGACCCAGTACTTC	CASSQGAAVGETQYF
TRBV13	TRBJ2-3	.	TRBD2	TGTGCCAGCAGCCGTCCCGGGACTAGCGGGAGGCCCGTCACAGATACGCAGTATTTT	CASSRPGTSGRPVTDTQYF
TRBV11-2	TRBJ2-7	.	.	TGTGCCAGCAGCTCCTCCCTGGGGGCCTACGAGCAGTACTTC	CASSSSLGAYEQYF
TRBV28	TRBJ1-4	.	.	TGTGCCAGCAGTCCCGGGACGGCTCTGGCAAAACTGTTTTTT	CASSPGTALAKLFF
TRBV5-1	TRBJ1-3	.	.	TGCGCCAGCAGCTTGGACAGGGCGAACACCATATATTTT	CASSLDRANTIYF